This T cell receptor (beta chain) was identified during a study of T cell responses to AZD1222 COVID-19 vaccine. Study outcomes and limitations: Most donors were white British and more were female, and clonal diversity was possibly underestimated. Spike was spanned by vaccine-associated CD4 TCRs, which were dominant at 160-218 and 743-854. It was only a handful of AZD1222 recipients who were seropositive at baseline. No repertoire was sampled before or during the peak T cell response, only after it.

As regards this clone: Its antigen remains unidentified.

The data were produced by immunoSEQ multiplex PCR, yet TCRdb's version contains in-frame clones alone and is incomplete. The repertoire holds roughly 99,000 clones, with roughly 90% as singletons. This specimen was peripheral blood, taken 28 days after the second AZD1222 dose. This sequence originates from an adult who received the AZD1222 COVID-19 vaccine.

The CDR3 sequence: CASSKQGVNTEAFF. The CDR3, as DNA: TGTGCCAGCAGTAAACAGGGGGTGAACACTGAAGCTTTCTTT. V and J are TRBV28 and TRBJ1-1, with 8 bases matching TRBD1. The trim removed 5 bases at V and 0 bases at J, leaving 2 bases unmatched. The CDR3 has 14 residues. Germline CDR1 is MDHEN and CDR2 is SYDVKM.